Below are 19 T cell receptor beta chains sequenced from a single sample in a study of blood T cell repertoires in COVID-19. Assay used: immunoSEQ multiplex PCR; TCRdb lists only in-frame clones, some missing. Of 300,000 to 350,000 clones listed, around 88% are singletons. Sequences were obtained from peripheral blood. These receptors originate from a woman aged 25 to 39 with COVID-19, enrolled during active disease.

The rearrangement links TRBV18 to TRBJ1-1; D perhaps matches TRBD1 (6 bases). Germline assignment: CDR1 KGHSH and CDR2 LQKENI. CDR3 length: 14 residues. V lost 5 bases, J lost 0 bases, and 10 bases lay in between. The CDR3 bases are TGTGCCAGCTCAAGAGGGGGAATGAACACTGAAGCTTTCTTT. Its translation is CASSRGGMNTEAFF.

The rearrangement uses TRBV5-1 and TRBJ2-3; 7 nucleotides match TRBD1. V shed 7 bases and J 0 bases; nucleotides not matched to a gene: 11. This CDR3 contains 16 residues. Germline V gene lookup returns CDR1 SGHRS and CDR2 YFSETQ. CDR3 DNA sequence: TGCGCCAGCGAACAGGGGCCGGGAAAGAGCACAGATACGCAGTATTTT. Protein: CASEQGPGKSTDTQYF. Looking up the rest from reference TRBV5-1 and TRBJ2-3 gives the full variable domain: KAGVTQTPRYLIKTRGQQVTLSCSPISGHRSVSWYQQTPGQGLQFLFEYFSETQRNKGNFPGRFSGRQFSNSRSEMNVSTLELGDSALYLCASEQGPGKSTDTQYFGPGTRLTVL.

This chain uses TRBV15 with TRBJ1-3; TRBD1 agrees at 7 bases. Germline loops: CDR1 LNHNV, CDR2 YYDKDF (reference sequence). J gave up 4 bases and V 6 bases, and 6 bases lay outside the gene matches. The CDR3 is made up of 14 amino acids. The CDR3 bases are TGTGCCACCAGGACCACAGGGGCCGGAAACACCATATATTTT. It yields the protein CATRTTGAGNTIYF.

V gene TRBV6-2 or TRBV6-3 combines with J gene TRBJ2-7; 8 bases match TRBD2. V dropped 5 bases and J dropped 0; count of bases not matched to a gene: 6. Germline V CDR1 and CDR2: MNHEY, SVGEGT. This CDR3 spans 15 amino acids. The CDR3 nucleotides are TGTGCCAGCAGTAAACGTAGCGGGAACTCCTACGAGCAGTACTTC. Translated, it gives CASSKRSGNSYEQYF.

This chain links TRBV5-6 with TRBJ2-7, with 7 nucleotides matching TRBD1. The CDR3 sequence is 16 residues long. Looked up from germline, CDR1 is SGHDT and CDR2 is YYEEEE. After removal of 2 bases from V and 3 bases from J, the junction contained 11 bases not matched to a gene. The CDR3 DNA follows: TGTGCCAGCAGCTTAGGACCACCCGACAGGGTCTACGAGCAGTACGTC. Protein sequence: CASSLGPPDRVYEQYV.

The genes are TRBV5-1 and TRBJ2-2; 9 bases fit TRBD2. V lost 0 bases and J lost 4; bases outside the gene matches: 4. The CDR3 is 16 amino acids. CDR1 SGHRS and CDR2 YFSETQ come from the germline V gene. For the CDR3, the DNA is TGCGCCAGCAGCTTGGTAGCGGGGGTTATCACCGGGGAGCTGTTTTTT. Its protein product is CASSLVAGVITGELFF.

This rearrangement joins TRBV27 to TRBJ2-1, with 8 bases that match TRBD1. The CDR3 covers 14 residues. The V and J ends lost 8 bases and 9 bases, in that order; junction bases with no gene match: 12. CDR1 and CDR2 from the germline V gene are MNHEY and SMNVEV (reference sequence). The CDR3: CASGERQGFAEQFF. Here the CDR3 DNA reads TGTGCCAGCGGGGAGAGACAGGGGTTTGCTGAGCAGTTCTTC.

Notes on this clone: This sample also contains other DNA sequences that code for the same CDR3. This rearrangement joins TRBV18 to TRBJ1-2; 8 bases agree with TRBD1. In germline, CDR1 is KGHSH, CDR2 LQKENI. V lost 3 bases to trimming and J lost 5 bases; unmatched junction nucleotides: 8. The CDR3 covers 15 residues. The CDR3 protein is CASSPGGQGAYGYTF. In nucleotides, the CDR3 is TGTGCCAGCTCACCGGGAGGCCAGGGGGCTTATGGCTACACCTTC.

V and J are TRBV25-1 and TRBJ2-5; TRBD1 matches 9 bases. The CDR3 is made up of 15 amino acids. The V segment lost 0 bases and the J segment 5 bases; nucleotides outside the gene matches: 4. The germline V gene encodes CDR1 MGHDK and CDR2 SYGVNS. DNA for the CDR3: TGTGCCAGCAGTGAATATGGGACAGGGCACGAGACCCAGTACTTC. The encoded protein is CASSEYGTGHETQYF. Combining the CDR3 with reference TRBV25-1 and TRBJ2-5 gives the whole variable domain EADIYQTPRYLVIGTGKKITLECSQTMGHDKMYWYQQDPGMELHLIHYSYGVNSTEKGDLSSESTVSRIRTEHFPLTLESARPSHTSQYLCASSEYGTGHETQYFGPGTRLLVL.

This clone was counted between two and nine times. CDR3 region: CASSQGLSPTNYGYTF. Written as DNA, the CDR3 is TGTGCCAGCAGCCAAGGACTCAGCCCGACTAACTATGGCTACACCTTC. The chain is built from TRBV3-1 (or the pseudogene TRBV3-2) and TRBJ1-2; D is uncertain. CDR3 length equals 16 residues. Germline-derived CDR1 and CDR2 are LGHDT and YNNKEL (reference sequence). Trimming shortened V by 1 base and J by 0 bases, and 12 bases separated the two germline ends.

The J gene is TRBJ2-3, the V gene TRBV6-5; 12 bases map to TRBD2. This CDR3 is built from 14 residues. After removal of 4 bases from V and 4 bases from J, the junction contained 0 bases not matched to a gene. Germline loops: CDR1 MNHEY, CDR2 SVGAGI. CDR3 sequence reads: CASSSSGGADTQYF. The DNA for the CDR3 is TGTGCCAGCAGTTCTAGCGGGGGGGCAGATACGCAGTATTTT.

This clone was counted once. The gene calls are TRBV5-6 and TRBJ1-1; no firm D call. The germline gives CDR1 SGHDT, CDR2 YYEEEE. This CDR3 spans 14 amino acids. Trimming cost V 0 bases and J 0 bases, with 6 bases left between them. This CDR3 is CASSLVQMNTEAFF. The CDR3, as DNA: TGTGCCAGCAGCTTGGTCCAGATGAACACTGAAGCTTTCTTT.

The V call is TRBV27, the J call TRBJ1-2; D perhaps matches TRBD1 (6 bases). V gave up 4 bases and J gave up 5 bases, with 11 bases separating them. The CDR3 has 13 amino acids. In germline, CDR1 is MNHEY, CDR2 SMNVEV (reference sequence). The CDR3 region has the DNA TGTGCCAGCAGTTCCTCAGGGACATATGGCTACACCTTC. Translation gives CASSSSGTYGYTF.

This clone appeared once. The gene calls are TRBV2 and TRBJ1-5; 7 nucleotides line up with TRBD1. The CDR3 has 18 amino acids. Per the germline V gene, CDR1 is SNHLY and CDR2 is FYNNEI. Germline trimming cut 6 bases from V and 3 bases from J; bases unmatched to any gene: 17. The CDR3 protein is CASRGTADDIIFNQPQHF. The DNA of the CDR3 is TGTGCCAGCAGAGGGACAGCCGATGATATAATCTTCAATCAGCCCCAGCATTTT.

The chain is built from TRBV6-5 and TRBJ2-6; D gene ambiguous. Trimming pared 9 bases from V and 0 bases from J, leaving 9 bases between. The germline V gene encodes CDR1 MNHEY and CDR2 SVGAGI. This CDR3 is 14 amino acids long. Here the CDR3 reads CARRLSSGANVLTF. CDR3 nucleotide sequence: TGTGCCAGACGACTGAGCTCTGGGGCCAACGTCCTGACTTTC.

J is TRBJ2-7 and V is TRBV11-2; D is possibly TRBD1 (7 bases). Germline V CDR1 and CDR2: SGHAT, FQNNGV. Deletions cut 5 bases from V and 3 bases from J, with 17 bases between. This CDR3 spans 15 amino acids. CDR3 sequence (DNA): TGTGCCAGCAGCCCCACCAGGGGGGTCCTCTACGAGCAGTACTTC. It is translated as CASSPTRGVLYEQYF. The full variable domain, in which reference TRBV11-2 and TRBJ2-7 provide the parts outside the CDR3, is EAGVAQSPRYKIIEKRQSVAFWCNPISGHATLYWYQQILGQGPKLLIQFQNNGVVDDSQLPKDRFSAERLKGVDSTLKIQPAKLEDSAVYLCASSPTRGVLYEQYFGPGTRLTVT.

The DNA of the CDR3 is TGTGCCAGCAGCGTACAGGGGGCGCATACTGAAGCTTTCTTT. Protein: CASSVQGAHTEAFF. The J gene is TRBJ1-1, the V gene TRBV11-2, with 9 bases aligning to TRBD1. The germline V gene has CDR1 SGHAT and CDR2 FQNNGV. The CDR3 consists of 14 residues. V lost 5 bases to trimming and J lost 5 bases; unmatched junction nucleotides: 6.

The chain has TRBV6-1 and TRBJ1-3; D not resolved. The CDR3 is made up of 17 amino acids. CDR1 is MNHNS, CDR2 SASEGT, per germline. Trimming took off 1 base at V and 3 bases at J, with 16 bases between the two ends. This chain's CDR3 is CASSEEWYPIGGNTIYF. The CDR3 DNA reads TGTGCCAGCAGTGAAGAGTGGTACCCAATCGGTGGAAACACCATATATTTT.

The chain couples TRBV7-2 to TRBJ2-5; D possibly corresponds to TRBD1 (6 bases). CDR1 and CDR2 (germline): SGHTA, FQGNSA. V gave up 6 bases and J gave up 4 bases, with 15 bases separating them. CDR3 length: 14 residues. The CDR3 DNA reads as TGTGCCAGCAGTTCTCAGGGGATCCGAGAGACCCAGTACTTC. This gives the protein CASSSQGIRETQYF.